The source of this T cell receptor (beta chain) is a study of cytomegalovirus exposure and HLA in healthy donors. Background on the study: In a later analysis, it was reported that the 120 or so validation repertoires had been produced on the same platform as the roughly 610 repertoires belonging to the first cohort.

Assay: immunoSEQ multiplex PCR; the TCRdb copy retains only in-frame clones and omits some. The sample yields tens of thousands of clones, roughly 90% seen once. With regard to this clone: Antigen: not known.

The donors were part of the roughly 130-subject validation cohort, which stood apart from the approximately 630-subject first cohort. Study-level findings and limits: The authors enumerated some 160 TCR beta chains as linked to cytomegalovirus.

V was clipped by 4 bases and J by 5 bases; unmatched bases: 8. The germline V gene encodes CDR1 MNHNS and CDR2 SASEGT. This CDR3 is built from 15 residues. The V call is TRBV6-1, the J call TRBJ2-7; 10 bases match TRBD2. The source of this sequence is a woman in her thirties in good health and CMV-seronegative. Specimen: PBMCs. This CDR3 reads CASSGLAGVWNEQYF. The CDR3 nucleotides read TGTGCCAGCAGTGGTCTAGCGGGAGTCTGGAACGAGCAGTACTTC.